This TCR beta chain was obtained from a study of cytomegalovirus exposure and HLA in healthy donors. Study-wide points: The productive fraction for most TCR beta V segments was about 87% or about 30% in an earlier analysis. Researchers reported in a later analysis that a missense DCLRE1C variant was tied to TCR beta V- and J-gene trimming. An analysis that was carried out later associated 15,000 to 20,000 TCR beta sequences with HLA alleles at 0.05 false discovery rate.

This clone was seen a handful of times. Antigen: not known. The PCR contained 60 Vbeta and 13 Jbeta primers. Measured with immunoSEQ multiplex PCR; TCRdb has only the in-frame clones, and not every one. The table records over 150,000 clones, more than 70% of them present only once. Germline V gene lookup returns CDR1 MNHNS and CDR2 SASEGT. The V gene end was trimmed by 5 bases and the J gene end by 1 base; junction bases not matched to a gene: 1. The CDR3 is 13 amino acids. Donors consisted of healthy bone marrow donors. The J gene is TRBJ1-2, the V gene TRBV6-1; 7 nucleotides line up with TRBD1. The sequenced material came from PBMCs. This clonotype was sampled from a boy between 2 and 10 years old in good health and CMV-seronegative. The chain's CDR3 is CASSRQGNYGYTF. Here the CDR3 DNA reads TGTGCCAGCAGTAGACAGGGTAACTATGGCTACACCTTC.